This note documents a single TCR beta chain sequence. The antigen is undetermined. The input was 450 to 500 ng total RNA; TCR beta cDNA was made from it with a constant-region primer. Each TCR beta library was derived from three nested multiplex PCR rounds that employed slightly modified ARM-PCR. Two initial PCR rounds of approximately 10 cycles each paired TRBV1-TRBV30 forward primers with a C-beta reverse primer. TCRdb re-called the multiplex PCR reads with MiXCR, one entry per CDR3 protein. The table has 330,000 or so distinct CDR3 sequences, about 65% seen once. V was clipped by 10 bases and J by 4 bases, with 29 bases between them. Looked up from germline, CDR1 is MNHEY and CDR2 is SVGEGT. The CDR3 sequence is 18 residues long. The authors took blood RNA from unsorted whole blood and also extracted germline DNA. The data are from a study of tumor-infiltrating lymphocytes in primary liver carcinoma.

Study results and limitations: Tumor tissue displayed a significantly greater top-250-clone fraction than blood (p = 0.039). Pairs comparing tumor with adjacent tissue or blood overlapped less than pairs drawn from tumor regions. Bulk samples went unsorted, so CD4+ and CD8+ repertoires were not compared.

Sequencing used peripheral blood. This receptor was obtained from a man aged 40-50 years with primary liver carcinoma and hepatitis B virus infection. The rearrangement joins TRBV6-2 or TRBV6-3 to TRBJ2-1; no definite D call. CDR3 bases: TGTGCCACCCTAAGGGTACCGCCAGGCACCGCCTCGTACAATGAGCAGTTCTTC. Translation: CATLRVPPGTASYNEQFF.